This TCR beta chain was sequenced for a study of T cell repertoires in cytomegalovirus infection. Overall study: Use of recently identified HLA-C-restricted and well-studied HLA-B-restricted CMV epitopes was part of the study. Public TCR beta signatures provided an indication of both CMV infection and a matching HLA type. Whole-study findings and limits: Carriers of CMV plus the relevant HLA were identified by cumulative public TCR beta family frequency. The study found HLA-C-restricted CMV-specific TCR beta clonotypes dominating the ex vivo response.

A word on this clonotype: The target antigen is unknown.

Trimming at V came to 5 bases and at J to 6 bases, leaving 12 bases not matched to a gene. In germline, CDR1 is SEHNR, CDR2 FQNEAQ (reference sequence). This CDR3 contains 15 residues. TCRdb reprocessed the reads via MiXCR and lists one record per CDR3 protein. The repertoire holds approximately 990,000 distinct CDR3 sequences, with less than 35% as singletons. This material consisted of cultured CD8+ T cells from PBMCs, taken from culture after CMV antigen stimulation. The V and J genes are TRBV7-9 and TRBJ1-1; 7 nucleotides align to TRBD1. The TCR sequence derives from a human donor in good health (CMV status not recorded). Some clones in this sample may be carry-over from other donors' samples. The CDR3 loop reads CASSAQEQGIAEAFF. In DNA form, the CDR3 reads TGTGCCAGCAGCGCACAAGAACAGGGGATAGCTGAAGCTTTCTTT.